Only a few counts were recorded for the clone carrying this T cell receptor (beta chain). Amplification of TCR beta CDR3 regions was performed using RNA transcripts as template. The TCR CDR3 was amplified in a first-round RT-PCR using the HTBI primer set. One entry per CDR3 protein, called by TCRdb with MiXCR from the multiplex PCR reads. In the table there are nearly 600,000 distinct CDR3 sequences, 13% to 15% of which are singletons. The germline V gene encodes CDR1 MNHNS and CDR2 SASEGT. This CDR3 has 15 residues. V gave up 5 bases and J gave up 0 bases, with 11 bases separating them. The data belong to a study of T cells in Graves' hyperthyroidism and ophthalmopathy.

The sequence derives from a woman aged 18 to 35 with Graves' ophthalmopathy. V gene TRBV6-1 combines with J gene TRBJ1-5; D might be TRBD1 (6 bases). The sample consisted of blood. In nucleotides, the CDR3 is TGTGCCAGCAGTTTTACAGGGTTTAGCAATCAGCCCCAGCATTTT. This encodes CASSFTGFSNQPQHF.